The TCR beta chain described here comes from a study of blood T cell repertoires in COVID-19. Across the whole study: From the United States, Italy and Spain came samples of acute and convalescent COVID-19.

The data were produced by immunoSEQ multiplex PCR, yet TCRdb's version contains in-frame clones alone and is incomplete. Of 300,000 to 450,000 clones listed, about 90% are singletons. Trimming removed 1 base from V and 5 bases from J; junction bases left unmatched: 3. The CDR3 spans 14 residues. The V gene's germline CDR1 is MNHEY and CDR2 SMNVEV (reference sequence). V gene TRBV27 combines with J gene TRBJ2-5; TRBD1 matches at 8 bases. This receptor was taken from a woman aged 25 to 39 with COVID-19, enrolled during active disease. The material sequenced was peripheral blood. CDR3 residues: CASSLFQGAETQYF. CDR3 coding DNA: TGTGCCAGCAGTTTATTTCAGGGGGCTGAGACCCAGTACTTC.